The T cell receptor beta chain under discussion was sequenced for a study of Graves' ophthalmopathy and Graves' hyperthyroidism. The V and J ends lost 0 bases and 3 bases respectively, with 9 bases between them. CDR1 and CDR2 from the germline V gene are SGHTA and FQGNSA. The length of the CDR3 is 15 residues. Investigators amplified TCR beta CDR3 regions from RNA transcripts. First-round RT-PCR used HTBI primers; second-round multiplex PCR followed. MiXCR, run by TCRdb on the multiplex PCR reads, gives a single entry per CDR3 protein. The sample shows fewer than 650,000 distinct CDR3 sequences, about 20% of them seen only once. Aged 18 to 65, the patients with hyperthyroidism had under 2 months' duration and were newly diagnosed. Out of more than 8.5 ml of fresh peripheral blood, PBMCs were obtained.

The TCR comes from a woman younger than 30 with stable Graves' hyperthyroidism. Some clones in this sample may be carry-over from other donors' samples. The sequenced material came from peripheral blood. This chain uses TRBV7-2 with TRBJ1-5; D ambiguous. CDR3 DNA: TGTGCCAGCAGCTTAGCACCGGGAGACAATCAGCCCCAGCATTTT. It codes for CASSLAPGDNQPQHF.